This T cell receptor (beta chain) was recovered during a study of blood T cell repertoires in COVID-19. On the study more broadly: COVID-19 samples collected from the United States, Italy and Spain covered acute and convalescent phases. PBMCs, B-cell-depleted T cells, or T cells were the source of the cDNA or gDNA that made up the material.

CDR1 is GTSNPN and CDR2 is SVGIG in the germline V gene (reference sequence). The CDR3 totals 14 residues. Trimming took 7 bases from V and 0 from J; bases not matched to a gene: 8. As handled by the study authors: Nucleated cell counts were estimated from reference gene primer amplification. Only in-frame clones appear in the TCRdb table, and some are missing; sequencing was by immunoSEQ multiplex PCR. Clonal size and the V and J genes are those of that table, whereas D and trimming came from the DNA. The repertoire holds 250,000 to 350,000 clones, around nine tenths seen once, with 0.94% in the top ten.

This TCR derives from a woman aged 40 to 50 who had recovered from COVID-19. Material: peripheral blood. The chain joins TRBV30 to TRBJ2-7; TRBD2 aligns across 8 bases. The CDR3 spells CALFSGASSYEQYF. CDR3 DNA sequence: TGTGCCTTGTTTAGCGGGGCCAGCTCCTACGAGCAGTACTTC.